A single sample is the source of the 4 T cell receptor beta chains below, sequenced in a study of blood T cell repertoires in COVID-19. Sequencing used immunoSEQ multiplex PCR; TCRdb keeps in-frame clones, though not all of them. Counted here are about 250,000 clones, roughly nine tenths occurring once; the ten biggest clones make up under 2.5%. Material for sequencing was PBMCs or T cells enriched from blood (not recorded which). The source of these receptors is a woman aged 18-29 years who had recovered from COVID-19.

The rearrangement uses TRBV28 and TRBJ2-5, with TRBD1 matching over 10 bases. Germline loops: CDR1 MDHEN, CDR2 SYDVKM. The CDR3 runs 16 residues. With 6 bases clipped from V and 3 bases from J, the junction kept 10 bases outside the gene matches. The CDR3 nucleotides are TGTGCCAGCAGGTATAGCGACAGGGGGCTAAAAGAGACCCAGTACTTC. Its protein product is CASRYSDRGLKETQYF.

This chain links TRBV4-1 with TRBJ1-1; possibly TRBD1 for D (5 bases). This CDR3 has 12 amino acids. Germline values: CDR1 MGHRA, CDR2 YSYEKL. Trimming removed 5 bases from V and 6 bases from J, with 10 bases in between. The CDR3 bases are TGCGCCAGCAGCGGGGCTGCCGCTGAAGCTTTCTTT. It is translated as CASSGAAAEAFF.

This chain links TRBV5-4 with TRBJ1-1; 11 nucleotides agree with TRBD1. Germline assignment: CDR1 SGHNT and CDR2 YYREEE (reference sequence). This CDR3 contains 14 residues. V was pared by 3 bases and J by 6 bases, with 4 bases of the junction left unmatched. The CDR3, as DNA: TGTGCCAGCAGCTCGCCGGGACAGGGGGCTGAAGCTTTCTTT. This gives the protein CASSSPGQGAEAFF.

The V and J genes are TRBV27 and TRBJ2-1; 8 bases fit TRBD2. Losses at the gene ends were 2 bases for V and 6 bases for J; bases not matched to a gene: 18. CDR3 size: 19 residues. In germline, CDR1 is MNHEY, CDR2 SMNVEV (reference sequence). The DNA of the CDR3 is TGTGCCAGCAGTTTACGAATGGGCAGGACGGGGGGGCTGGGCAATGAGCAGTTCTTC. This translates into CASSLRMGRTGGLGNEQFF.